What follows are 3 T cell receptor beta chains derived from one specimen sequenced in a study of CD8 T cells in ankylosing spondylitis. Broader study findings: Within ankylosing spondylitis blood, a TCR beta motif made up of roughly eight highly homologous variants appeared to be characteristic.

TCRdb reprocessed the 5' RACE reads via MiXCR and lists one record per CDR3 protein. Counted here are approximately 550,000 distinct CDR3 sequences, about an eighth occurring once; the ten biggest clones make up approximately 6.2%. Antigens of these TCRs are unknown. Sequencing used blood, either unsorted or a sorted T cell fraction (not recorded which). These receptor sequences come from a male donor with ankylosing spondylitis.

This clonotype came up a few times. The chain is built from TRBV21-1 and TRBJ2-3; no DNA check was done on the table's D call, TRBD1. TRBV21-1 is deemed a pseudogene. This CDR3 has 19 residues. DNA for the CDR3: TGTGCCAGCAGCAAAGCCAGTCCAATAAAACAGGGAAGCACAGATACGCAGTATTTT. It specifies CASSKASPIKQGSTDTQYF.

This clonotype was counted between two and nine times. The DNA for the CDR3 is TGTGCCAGCAGTCCAAGCGGGGGTGGCACTGAAGCTTTCTTT. It translates to CASSPSGGGTEAFF. The rearrangement joins TRBV12-3 or TRBV12-4 to TRBJ1-1; D possibly corresponds to TRBD1 (5 bases). With 5 bases removed from V and 4 bases from J, the gap between germline ends came to 14 bases. This CDR3 spans 14 amino acids.

This clonotype occurred many times. V and J are TRBV20-1 and TRBJ2-3; D ambiguous. The CDR3 extends over 13 amino acids. Per the germline V gene, CDR1 is DFQATT and CDR2 is SNEGSKA (reference sequence). V lost 5 bases to trimming and J lost 0 bases, with 9 bases between them. Here the CDR3 DNA reads TGCAGTGCTTTCTTCGCTAGCACAGATACGCAGTATTTT. It yields the protein CSAFFASTDTQYF.